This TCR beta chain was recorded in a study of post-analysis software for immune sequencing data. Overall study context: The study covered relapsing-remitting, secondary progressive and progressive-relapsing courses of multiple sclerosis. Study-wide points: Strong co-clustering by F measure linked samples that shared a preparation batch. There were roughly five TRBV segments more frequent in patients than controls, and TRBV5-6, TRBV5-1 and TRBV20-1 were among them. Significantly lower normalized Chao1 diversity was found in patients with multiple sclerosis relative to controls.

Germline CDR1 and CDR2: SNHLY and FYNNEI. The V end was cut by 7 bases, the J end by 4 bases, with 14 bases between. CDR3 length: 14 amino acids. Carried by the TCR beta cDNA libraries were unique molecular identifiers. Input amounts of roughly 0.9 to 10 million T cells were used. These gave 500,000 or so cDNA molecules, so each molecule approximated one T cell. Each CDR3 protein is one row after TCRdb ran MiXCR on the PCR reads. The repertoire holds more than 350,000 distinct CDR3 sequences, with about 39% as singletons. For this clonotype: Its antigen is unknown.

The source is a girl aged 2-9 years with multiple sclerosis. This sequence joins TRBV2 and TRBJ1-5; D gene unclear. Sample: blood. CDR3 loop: CASKDRARNQPQHF. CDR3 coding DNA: TGTGCCAGCAAAGACCGGGCGCGAAATCAGCCCCAGCATTTT.